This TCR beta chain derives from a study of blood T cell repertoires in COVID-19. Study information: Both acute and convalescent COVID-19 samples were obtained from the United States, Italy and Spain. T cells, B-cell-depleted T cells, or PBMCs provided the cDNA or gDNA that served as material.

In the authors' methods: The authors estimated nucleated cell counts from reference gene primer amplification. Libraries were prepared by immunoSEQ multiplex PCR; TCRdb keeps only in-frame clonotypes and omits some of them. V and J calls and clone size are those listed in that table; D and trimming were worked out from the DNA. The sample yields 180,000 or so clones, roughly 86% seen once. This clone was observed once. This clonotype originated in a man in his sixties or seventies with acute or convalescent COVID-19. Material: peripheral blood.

CDR3 residues: CASSLERGGYEQYF. The CDR3 region has the DNA TGTGCCAGCAGCTTAGAGCGGGGGGGCTACGAGCAGTACTTC. The chain carries TRBV7-2 and TRBJ2-7; TRBD2 matches 10 bases. The CDR3 runs 14 residues. Trimming cost V 1 base and J 3 bases; bases outside gene matches: 0. Germline assignment: CDR1 SGHTA and CDR2 FQGNSA.